A single sample gave rise to the 17 T cell receptor beta chains below, sequenced in a study of Ad26.COV2.S vaccination and SARS-CoV-2 variants. TCRdb's copy holds only in-frame clones and misses some; the assay was immunoSEQ multiplex PCR. Of some 640,000 clones listed, 89% are singletons. Treatment given: 15 to 20 received Ad26.COV2.S at low or high dose, single or two shots; 5 received placebo; per-sample allocation not given. At day 63 after the first vaccine or placebo injection, samples were drawn. The sample here was peripheral blood, taken in a trial of Ad26.COV2.S vaccine versus placebo. These receptor sequences come from a person aged 18-60 years who received the Ad26.COV2.S COVID-19 vaccine or a placebo.

The rearrangement uses TRBV5-1 and TRBJ2-7, with D tentatively TRBD2 (6 bases). This CDR3 has 14 amino acids. CDR1 and CDR2 from the germline V gene are SGHRS and YFSETQ. V was shortened by 3 bases and J by 0 bases, with 10 bases between the two germline ends. CDR3 loop: CASSWGTVSYEQYF. The CDR3 region has the DNA TGCGCCAGCAGCTGGGGGACTGTCTCCTACGAGCAGTACTTC.

The chain links TRBV7-6 to TRBJ2-1, with TRBD1 matching 7 bases. This CDR3 has 16 amino acids. Germline V lookup: CDR1 SGHVS, CDR2 FNYEAQ. V shed 1 base and J 0 bases; nucleotides not matched to a gene: 3. The CDR3 sequence is CASSLGQGDSYNEQFF. CDR3 DNA: TGTGCCAGCAGCTTAGGGCAGGGGGACTCCTACAATGAGCAGTTCTTC.

As concerns this clone: Other DNA sequences in the sample encode the same CDR3. The V gene is TRBV12-3 or TRBV12-4, the J gene TRBJ1-1; D is uncertain. Trimming cost V 0 bases and J 1 base, with 3 bases left between them. CDR3 length: 13 residues. CDR3 protein: CASSLARNTEAFF. CDR3 nucleotide sequence: TGTGCCAGCAGTTTAGCACGGAACACTGAAGCTTTCTTT.

V gene TRBV10-1 combines with J gene TRBJ2-5; tentatively, D is TRBD1 (5 bases). The V end was cut by 4 bases, the J end by 0 bases, with 6 bases between. Germline V gene sequence: CDR1 WNHNN, CDR2 SYGVQD (reference sequence). The CDR3 spans 13 residues. Here the CDR3 reads CASSGQYQETQYF. CDR3 nucleotides: TGCGCCAGCAGTGGACAGTACCAAGAGACCCAGTACTTC.

The chain has TRBV5-1 and TRBJ1-1; no reliable D call. The V end lost 4 bases, the J end lost 0 bases, and 7 bases lay between the germline ends. This CDR3 spans 13 amino acids. Per the germline V gene, CDR1 is SGHRS and CDR2 is YFSETQ. The chain's CDR3 is CASSVIMNTEAFF. Here the CDR3 DNA reads TGCGCCAGCAGCGTGATCATGAACACTGAAGCTTTCTTT.

The V and J genes are TRBV5-1 and TRBJ2-7; TRBD1 agrees at 8 bases. With V trimmed by 3 bases and J by 1 base, 12 bases remained unmatched. CDR1 SGHRS and CDR2 YFSETQ come from the germline V gene. There are 17 residues in the CDR3. DNA for the CDR3: TGCGCCAGCAGCTCCAATCAGGGGGCCACTGGGTCCTACGAGCAGTACTTC. Its protein product is CASSSNQGATGSYEQYF. Combining the CDR3 with reference TRBV5-1 and TRBJ2-7 gives the whole variable domain KAGVTQTPRYLIKTRGQQVTLSCSPISGHRSVSWYQQTPGQGLQFLFEYFSETQRNKGNFPGRFSGRQFSNSRSEMNVSTLELGDSALYLCASSSNQGATGSYEQYFGPGTRLTVT.

The chain is built from TRBV19 and TRBJ2-2; D gene unclear. CDR1 and CDR2 (germline): LNHDA, SQIVND (reference sequence). The CDR3 is 14 residues long. Trimming left V 0 bases short and J 4 bases short, with 6 bases between. CDR3 amino acids: CASSIDASTGELFF. In DNA form, the CDR3 reads TGTGCCAGTAGTATAGATGCTAGCACCGGGGAGCTGTTTTTT.

The CDR3 protein is CASSVASRQGTYEQYF. CDR3 bases: TGTGCCAGCAGCGTAGCCTCGAGGCAGGGGACCTACGAGCAGTACTTC. The rearrangement links TRBV9 to TRBJ2-7, with a weak D call TRBD1 (6 bases). With 0 bases removed from V and 2 bases from J, the gap between germline ends came to 15 bases. CDR1 and CDR2 from the germline V gene are SGDLS and YYNGEE. The CDR3 is 16 residues long.

This chain uses TRBV6-5 with TRBJ1-1, with D hard to call. V lost 8 bases and J 3 bases, leaving 10 bases between the germline ends. Germline V gene lookup returns CDR1 MNHEY and CDR2 SVGAGI. This CDR3 spans 12 amino acids. In DNA form, the CDR3 reads TGTGCCAGCGGACGGTTGTACACTGAAGCTTTCTTT. Translation gives CASGRLYTEAFF.

V usage is TRBV7-6 and J usage is TRBJ1-3; tentative D call: TRBD1 (6 bases). V was pared by 1 base and J by 3 bases, with 13 bases between. The CDR3 loop spans 16 amino acids. Germline assignment: CDR1 SGHVS and CDR2 FNYEAQ. Here the CDR3 DNA reads TGTGCCAGCAGCTTAGAGCGCGGGGGCTTTGGAAACACCATATATTTT. Translated: CASSLERGGFGNTIYF.

The rearrangement links TRBV18 to TRBJ1-6; 11 bases match TRBD1. CDR1 is KGHSH, CDR2 LQKENI, per germline. V was pared by 6 bases and J by 8 bases, with 9 bases of the junction left unmatched. The CDR3 totals 16 residues. This chain's CDR3 is CASSAGTGGLDSPLHF. For the CDR3, the DNA is TGTGCCAGCTCCGCCGGGACAGGGGGTTTGGATTCACCCCTCCACTTT.

This sequence joins TRBV2 and TRBJ1-5; D is perhaps TRBD1 (5 bases). The CDR3 length is 15 residues. V was cut by 2 bases and J by 6 bases, with 14 bases left in between. Germline V gene lookup returns CDR1 SNHLY and CDR2 FYNNEI. The CDR3 DNA is TGTGCCAGCAGTGAATGGGCAGGGTATGTTCAGCCCCAGCATTTT. It is translated as CASSEWAGYVQPQHF. Using reference TRBV2 and TRBJ1-5 for the parts outside the CDR3, the full variable domain is EPEVTQTPSHQVTQMGQEVILRCVPISNHLYFYWYRQILGQKVEFLVSFYNNEISEKSEIFDDQFSVERPDGSNFTLKIRSTKLEDSAMYFCASSEWAGYVQPQHFGDGTRLSIL.

The gene calls are TRBV5-8 and TRBJ2-3; weak D call: TRBD2 (6 bases). Deletions cut 5 bases from V and 2 bases from J, with 15 bases between. The CDR3 length is 15 residues. Germline V lookup: CDR1 SGHTS, CDR2 YDEGEE. The CDR3 nucleotides are TGTGCCAGCAGGGCGGTCGGCGGGGCCACAGATACGCAGTATTTT. It specifies CASRAVGGATDTQYF.

The chain joins TRBV28 to TRBJ2-4; TRBD1 aligns across 12 bases. V lost 6 bases and J lost 5; bases outside the gene matches: 11. Germline V gene sequence: CDR1 MDHEN, CDR2 SYDVKM. The CDR3 extends over 17 amino acids. CDR3 sequence (DNA): TGTGCCAGCAGGCCCGGGACAGGGGGCCCCCAAGAAAACATTCAGTACTTC. Its translation is CASRPGTGGPQENIQYF.

The chain is built from TRBV18 and TRBJ1-5, with D maybe TRBD1 (6 bases). The CDR3 consists of 14 residues. CDR1 KGHSH and CDR2 LQKENI come from the germline V gene. Trimming pared 2 bases from V and 2 bases from J, leaving 7 bases between. CDR3 nucleotides: TGTGCCAGCTCACCAAGACAGGGCAATCAGCCCCAGCATTTT. As protein: CASSPRQGNQPQHF.

V gene TRBV9 combines with J gene TRBJ2-2; D may be TRBD2 (6 bases). The CDR3 covers 14 residues. Between the trimmed V and J ends, which lost 0 bases and 5 bases, there was a span of 8 bases. In germline, CDR1 is SGDLS, CDR2 YYNGEE. The CDR3 spells CASSVVEGTGELFF. CDR3 sequence (DNA): TGTGCCAGCAGCGTAGTGGAGGGGACCGGGGAGCTGTTTTTT.

CDR3 amino acids: CASSLQMNTEAFF. CDR3 nucleotides: TGTGCCAGCAGCTTACAGATGAACACTGAAGCTTTCTTT. V usage is TRBV7-2 and J usage is TRBJ1-1; D gene ambiguous. The CDR3 extends over 13 amino acids. CDR1 and CDR2 from the germline V gene are SGHTA and FQGNSA. Trimming stripped 2 bases from V and 0 bases from J, with 4 bases between.